The 13 T cell receptor beta chains below come from one sample, sequenced in a study of cytomegalovirus exposure and HLA in healthy donors. Primers for the PCR totalled 60 Vbeta and 13 Jbeta. Assay used: immunoSEQ multiplex PCR; TCRdb lists only in-frame clones, some missing. In the table there are under 95,000 clones, roughly 77% of which are singletons. Material: PBMCs. The receptors were sampled from a man in his forties in good health and CMV-seronegative.

The rearrangement joins TRBV20-1 to TRBJ1-1; D gene unclear. Trimming took off 3 bases at V and 2 bases at J, with 4 bases between the two ends. The CDR3 extends over 11 amino acids. CDR1 is DFQATT and CDR2 is SNEGSKA in the germline V gene (reference sequence). The CDR3 here is CSASYNTEAFF. In nucleotides, the CDR3 is TGCAGTGCTAGCTACAACACTGAAGCTTTCTTT.

V usage is TRBV5-6 and J usage is TRBJ2-2; the D gene is possibly TRBD1 (6 bases). Trimming took off 4 bases at V and 0 bases at J, with 19 bases between the two ends. The CDR3 runs to 18 residues. The germline CDR1 and CDR2 sequences are SGHDT and YYEEEE. The chain's CDR3 is CASSPTGWGRANTGELFF. The CDR3 DNA sequence: TGTGCCAGCAGCCCAACGGGATGGGGGCGAGCGAACACCGGGGAGCTGTTTTTT.

The chain links TRBV6-4 to TRBJ2-2; 9 positions agree with TRBD1. The trim removed 6 bases at V and 6 bases at J, leaving 2 bases unmatched. The CDR3 sequence is 13 residues long. Germline V CDR1 and CDR2: MRHNA, SNTAGT. The CDR3 here is CASRQGAAGELFF. As DNA, the CDR3 is TGTGCCAGCAGACAGGGGGCGGCCGGGGAGCTGTTTTTT.

The J gene is TRBJ1-5, the V gene TRBV28; a weak D match, TRBD1 (5 bases). This CDR3 spans 14 amino acids. V was shortened by 3 bases and J by 6 bases, with 12 bases between the two germline ends. Per germline, CDR1 MDHEN and CDR2 SYDVKM. The CDR3 bases are TGTGCCAGCAGTTTCCAAGGGGCCGGTCAGCCCCAGCATTTT. Translation: CASSFQGAGQPQHF.

The chain employs TRBV7-8 and TRBJ1-5, with a weak D call TRBD1 (6 bases). V lost 5 bases and J 1 base, leaving 15 bases between the germline ends. CDR3 length equals 16 residues. Germline assignment: CDR1 SGHVS and CDR2 FQNEAQ. CDR3 region: CASSIGRTGSNQPQHF. As DNA, the CDR3 is TGTGCCAGCAGCATAGGAAGAACAGGGAGCAATCAGCCCCAGCATTTT.

This sequence joins TRBV30 and TRBJ1-4; D is undetermined. CDR3 length equals 14 residues. In germline, CDR1 is GTSNPN, CDR2 SVGIG (reference sequence). V gave up 0 bases and J gave up 5 bases, with 10 bases separating them. DNA for the CDR3: TGTGCCTGGAGTGTAGGTTCGGGAAATGAAAAACTGTTTTTT. Protein sequence: CAWSVGSGNEKLFF.

The V call is TRBV30, the J call TRBJ2-5; TRBD2 agrees at 10 bases. Gene TRBJ2-7 matches the end of the DNA better, so the J call may be wrong. In germline, CDR1 is GTSNPN, CDR2 SVGIG (reference sequence). There are 14 residues in the CDR3. The CDR3 loop reads CAWRAGGATYEQYF. CDR3 nucleotides: TGTGCCTGGAGAGCGGGAGGGGCTACCTACGAGCAGTACTTC.

This rearrangement joins TRBV28 to TRBJ2-3; D call uncertain. V lost 7 bases and J 4 bases, leaving 15 bases between the germline ends. This CDR3 is 14 amino acids long. Germline loops: CDR1 MDHEN, CDR2 SYDVKM. In nucleotides, the CDR3 is TGTGCCAGCACCGCAAGGTTTGGAGCAGATACGCAGTATTTT. As protein: CASTARFGADTQYF.

This clone has just a few counts. This chain uses TRBV12-5 with TRBJ2-7; the match to TRBD1 covers 8 bases. The CDR3 contains 15 residues. Germline loops: CDR1 LGHNT, CDR2 FRNRAP. J gave up 4 bases and V 1 base, and 6 bases lay outside the gene matches. CDR3 residues: CASGLGQGLWYEQYF. The CDR3 DNA is TGTGCTAGTGGTTTGGGACAGGGGTTGTGGTACGAGCAGTACTTC.

With respect to this clone: Additional DNA sequences in this sample encode the identical CDR3. This chain links TRBV7-3 with TRBJ1-1; D is unresolved. With 1 base removed from V and 0 bases from J, the gap between germline ends came to 3 bases. Germline V gene lookup returns CDR1 SGHTA and CDR2 FQGTGA. This CDR3 has 13 amino acids. DNA of the CDR3: TGTGCCAGCAGCTTAAGCGTGAACACTGAAGCTTTCTTT. Residues: CASSLSVNTEAFF.

This rearrangement joins TRBV18 to TRBJ1-5; possibly TRBD1 for D (5 bases). CDR3 length equals 14 residues. V dropped 3 bases and J dropped 5 bases, with 11 bases sitting between them. In germline, CDR1 is KGHSH, CDR2 LQKENI. The CDR3 DNA reads as TGTGCCAGCTCACCTCAGGGTGCCGATCAGCCCCAGCATTTT. This gives the protein CASSPQGADQPQHF.

This chain joins TRBV7-3 and TRBJ2-1; D gene unclear. The CDR3 extends over 14 amino acids. CDR1 is SGHTA and CDR2 is FQGTGA in the germline V gene. Trimming took off 3 bases at V and 5 bases at J, with 11 bases between the two ends. This CDR3 reads CASSFMGPDNEQFF. The DNA for the CDR3 is TGTGCCAGCAGCTTCATGGGCCCGGACAATGAGCAGTTCTTC. Full variable domain (rest looked up from reference TRBV7-3 and TRBJ2-1): GAGVSQTPSNKVTEKGKYVELRCDPISGHTALYWYRQSLGQGPEFLIYFQGTGAADDSGLPNDRFFAVRPEGSVSTLKIQRTERGDSAVYLCASSFMGPDNEQFFGPGTRLTVL.

The chain has TRBV19 and TRBJ1-3, with 7 positions matching TRBD1. The CDR3 has 15 amino acids. V lost 5 bases, J lost 9 bases, and 13 bases stayed unmatched. The germline V gene encodes CDR1 LNHDA and CDR2 SQIVND (reference sequence). The CDR3 protein is CASSLGQAGATTIYF. Written as DNA, the CDR3 is TGTGCCAGTAGTCTCGGACAGGCAGGTGCCACCACCATATATTTT.